The present T cell receptor beta chain was sequenced within a study of cytomegalovirus exposure and HLA in healthy donors (dated by TCRdb to 2015 to 2018). Regarding the research as a whole: An earlier analysis of several hundred of the donors reported around 280 Gb of sequence data and 95 million to 140 million unique TCR beta sequences obtained from some 170 million T cells. A later genetic analysis took genome-wide SNP genotypes for about 55% of the 666 donors and used that subset as a discovery cohort. The study was designed to test whether signatures of past pathogen exposure could be identified by cataloging public T cell receptors. HLA typing covered class I and class II loci at four-digit resolution. Along with the roughly 670-subject first cohort, a separate validation cohort of about 110 different subjects was used. Donor age, sex, ethnicity and CMV serostatus were compiled alongside the repertoire data. The number of typed donors differed by locus: roughly 629-630 for A, B, C, DRB1 and DQB1; 500 to 550 for DQA1; 606 for DPA1; and approximately 450 for DPB1. All discovery cohort repertoires had been generated using a single sequencing platform. To predict cytomegalovirus infection status, the study combined high-throughput TCR immunosequencing, statistical association of individual TCRs with disease status, and machine learning. The later analysis used no new phenotypic data to find candidate immune exposures, relying instead on TCR beta sequences and their occurrence across donors. About 300 gigabases of sequencing data and 70 million to 100 million unique TCR sequences were included in an early release covering several hundred HLA-typed donors. The study used immunosequencing to profile the T cell repertoires of approximately 630 subjects and linked those repertoires to cytomegalovirus serostatus. Because of strong linkage in the cohort, five DR-DQ haplotypes were treated as single units for association and clustering. In an earlier analysis of 587 of the donors, high-throughput TCR beta sequencing was used to judge whether each TCR beta V gene segment behaved as functional or pseudogenic. Of the roughly 400 genotyped donors, approximately 82% fell in the genetic ancestry cluster associated with self-reported Caucasian donors. Among some 400 genotyped donors of the cohort, an average of about 240,000 unique TCR beta nucleotide sequences were sequenced per donor, roughly 18% of them non-productive. In a later analysis, previously published TCR beta repertoires from some 640 donors were re-analyzed and high-resolution HLA genotyping was added so that TCR occurrence patterns could be studied.

Worth noting for this clone: Its antigen remains unidentified. Base qualities are not provided; no much larger clone lies one nucleotide away.

Broader findings and caveats from the paper: Compared with the approximately 670-donor mean, donors in an Asian-associated ancestry cluster had fewer N-insertions in productive TCRs, according to a later genetic analysis. Compared with equally common non-associated chains, HLA-associated TCR beta chains in a later analysis were more clonally expanded and had lower generation probabilities. A later analysis found that most CMV-associated TCR beta chains appeared HLA-restricted, with HLA associations seemingly driven largely by CMV exposure. Roughly uniform sequencing depth across donors was assumed in presence/absence analyses, although this assumption may not hold. Because counts were too low, under 20 rarely observed V segments, including chromosome 9 orphons, were left out of the earlier analysis of about 620 of the donors. The classifier was reported to diagnose cytomegalovirus status with high specificity and sensitivity in both the original cohort and the validation cohort. The study gave a list of about 150 TCR beta chains associated with cytomegalovirus. According to a later analysis, TCR association rates differed among HLA loci, with DRB1 alleles showing the most associated TCRs and HLA-C alleles showing the fewest. In a later analysis, some 18,000 TCR beta sequences were associated with specific HLA alleles at a false discovery rate of 0.05. The only immune exposure information available for the cohort was CMV serostatus. An earlier analysis of approximately 530 of the donors showed that most TCR beta V segments appeared in productive rearrangements either about 87% or about 30% of the time, which broadly matched IMGT annotations. A further reported finding was that TCR beta sequences accurately predicted the HLA-A and HLA-B alleles for most subjects in the first cohort. V-gene and J-gene trimming of TCR beta chains was associated with a missense DCLRE1C variant in a later genetic analysis, and the association was replicated in an independent cohort. In vitro tests confirmed that a few of the cytomegalovirus-associated TCR beta chains recognize cytomegalovirus antigens. The cohort was sequenced for TCR beta chains only, and without alpha or paired-chain data the features that could be detected were limited. The 87-base-pair reads could not distinguish some IMGT-functional V segments, including TRBV6-2 and TRBV6-3, so those segments were excluded. A group of highly shared sequence variants was considered likely to be a technical artifact of the sequencing pipeline. A later analysis reported that several top co-occurrence clusters appeared linked to parvovirus B19, influenza, CMV and Epstein-Barr virus. Linkage disequilibrium might explain the correlated functional status among segregating V segments, but an unknown experimental factor could not be ruled out. When HLA alleles, especially DR and DQ, strongly co-occurred, TCR associations were difficult to assign to individual alleles. The authors suggested that the approach could potentially be extended to other disease states and immunological phenotypes. Because HLA typing was missing for some donors at each locus, association tests included only the typed subset. Most TCR sequences were seen in very few donors, while some public TCRs were found in many individuals.

In total, roughly 710 healthy bone marrow donors made up the cohort. All cohort members were sampled while nominally healthy, although unrecorded immune exposures were likely present. The donor tested CMV seronegative, placing the donor among the approximately 360 seronegative members of the cohort. Every donor gave a peripheral blood sample, and the peripheral blood mononuclear cells from that sample were used for TCR beta sequencing. Genomic DNA was extracted from the blood cell samples with the Qiagen DNeasy Blood Extraction Kit. V and J are truncated by 0 bases and 1 base respectively, leaving an intervening sequence of 11 bases. Its CDR3 holds 16 amino acids, cysteine through phenylalanine. Solely the CDR3 DNA is kept, with 48 bases framed from the first base. The germline V gene sets CDR1 to MGHRA and CDR2 to YSYEKL. Library method: the immunoSEQ multiplex PCR assay. The multiplex PCR relied on a mix of 60 forward primers for TCR Vbeta segments and 13 reverse primers for TCR Jbeta segments. Amplification of the CDR3 region of rearranged TCR beta genes was performed with a multiplex PCR assay on genomic DNA. Amplified TCR beta libraries were sequenced as 87-base-pair reads on the Illumina HiSeq System. The original methods were these. A later analysis counted approximately 76 million unique TCR beta chains across the 666 repertoires, and some 11 million of these chains were shared by at least two donors. Raw reads were error-corrected and collapsed into unique sequences by a nearest-neighbor algorithm in which closely related sequences were merged to remove PCR and sequencing errors. CDR3 sequences were aligned to IMGT reference sequences to assign V, D and J gene segments. Each retained sequence needed at least a six-nucleotide match to both a V gene segment and a J gene segment. Rearrangements were classified as productive when the CDR3 lacked stop codons and remained in frame with V and J, and all other rearrangements were classified as non-productive. CDR3 was defined by IMGT convention, running from the second conserved V-encoded cysteine to the conserved J-encoded phenylalanine. Sequences without an unambiguous match to a single V gene segment were excluded from the earlier analysis of about 630 of the donors. An earlier analysis of several hundred of the donors called V segments functional above 56.7% productive rearrangements and segregating when the between-donor standard deviation exceeded 5%. To diagnose cytomegalovirus status from the catalog of TCR beta chain sequences, a statistical classification framework was built. In a later analysis, V and J genes were assigned by comparing TCR nucleotide sequences against IMGT/GENE-DB human TR gene sequences. A later analysis assigned CDR3 sequences and most-parsimonious VDJ recombination scenarios with the TCRdist pipeline. A later analysis defined each TCR beta chain by its CDR3 amino acid sequence plus V-gene family, and excluded reads lacking a unique V-gene family. A later analysis removed over 500 highly shared, low-generation-probability nucleotide sequences to deal with suspected cross-contamination and a sequencing artifact. A later analysis calculated a clonal expansion index for each public chain from normalized within-repertoire ranks of inferred template counts. In a later analysis, generation probabilities were computed with a VDJ recombination model fitted to out-of-frame rearrangements, and the resulting probabilities were checked against IGoR. In a later analysis, TCR-TCR, TCR-HLA and TCR-CMV co-occurrence was scored with hypergeometric tests, and a repertoire-size bias correction was applied to TCR pairs. A later analysis estimated false discovery rates by permuting HLA or CMV assignments 20 times. A later analysis grouped co-occurring TCRs with DBSCAN, adding TCRdist sequence similarity when clustering within HLA-allele-positive subsets. Repertoires with fewer than 30,000 or more than 120,000 public chains, plus five repertoires with anomalous nucleotide sharing, were excluded from co-occurrence clustering. Imported from immuneACCESS, the table was reduced by TCRdb to in-frame sequences with V and J called. These copies leave out some clones; in studies compared against another copy, an unresolved V gene accounts for under half, and the cause of the remainder is not known. D and trimming come from the DNA, and the V and J calls and clone size come from that table. The sample table contains over 120,000 clones; only one count was recorded for roughly 10% of them. 1.5% to 2% of the sample is taken by the ten largest.

The chain links TRBV4-1 with TRBJ2-3, with a tentative D gene TRBD2 over 6 matching bases. The receptor comes from a man over 45 in good health and CMV-seronegative. Sequencing used PBMCs. The bases read TGCGCCAGCAGCCAAGAGGTGGCTAGCGGCACAGATACGCAGTATTTT. This sequence encodes CASSQEVASGTDTQYF.